One sample yielded the 20 T cell receptor beta chains listed below, sequenced in a study of Ad26.COV2.S vaccination and SARS-CoV-2 variants. Treatment described: 19 received Ad26.COV2.S at low or high dose, single or two shots; about 5 received placebo; per-sample allocation not given. Collection of the samples took place on day 63 after the first injection of vaccine or placebo. TCRdb keeps only in-frame clones here, not all; method: immunoSEQ multiplex PCR. This table holds roughly 400,000 clones, approximately 90% found once. The specimen comprised peripheral blood, sampled in a trial of Ad26.COV2.S vaccine versus placebo. These receptors were collected from a person between 18 and 65 years old who received the Ad26.COV2.S COVID-19 vaccine or a placebo.

As to this clone: The sample holds other DNA sequences that translate to the same CDR3. This rearrangement joins TRBV5-4 to TRBJ1-1; D remains ambiguous. Trimming took off 0 bases at V and 1 base at J, with 7 bases between the two ends. CDR1 is SGHNT and CDR2 is YYREEE in the germline V gene (reference sequence). CDR3 length: 14 residues. Written as DNA, the CDR3 is TGTGCCAGCAGCTTGGGTCGCGGGAACACTGAAGCTTTCTTT. Residues: CASSLGRGNTEAFF.

V is TRBV7-2 and J is TRBJ2-7; perhaps TRBD2 as D (5 bases). Germline V lookup: CDR1 SGHTA, CDR2 FQGNSA. Trimming cost V 5 bases and J 5 bases, with 16 bases left between them. The CDR3 consists of 14 residues. CDR3 in DNA: TGTGCCAGCAGCCAAGACGGTGTACTAGACGAGCAGTACTTC. Encoded protein: CASSQDGVLDEQYF.

The chain has TRBV19 and TRBJ1-2; D not resolved. V was pared by 7 bases and J by 1 base, with 13 bases between. The CDR3 is 14 residues long. Germline V gene data show CDR1 as LNHDA and CDR2 as SQIVND (reference sequence). CDR3: CASIHHSFNYGYTF. For the CDR3, the DNA is TGTGCCAGTATCCACCACAGTTTTAACTATGGCTACACCTTC.

CDR3: CASSVQGSNYGYTF. The CDR3 DNA reads TGTGCCAGCAGCGTACAGGGTTCTAACTATGGCTACACCTTC. This chain joins TRBV7-2 and TRBJ1-2, with a tentative D call TRBD1 (6 bases). Trimming took 5 bases from V and 0 from J, leaving 10 bases between them. Germline V lookup: CDR1 SGHTA, CDR2 FQGNSA. The length of the CDR3 is 14 residues.

The genes are TRBV2 and TRBJ1-5; possibly TRBD1 for D (5 bases). This CDR3 is 15 amino acids long. The V end lost 1 base, the J end lost 5 bases, and 12 bases lay between the germline ends. The germline gives CDR1 SNHLY, CDR2 FYNNEI. The chain's CDR3 is CASSEGWGDYQPQHF. The CDR3 region has the DNA TGTGCCAGCAGTGAAGGGTGGGGGGACTATCAGCCCCAGCATTTT.

V gene TRBV27 combines with J gene TRBJ2-7, with a possible D match to TRBD1 (6 bases). The CDR3 covers 14 residues. Germline values: CDR1 MNHEY, CDR2 SMNVEV (reference sequence). Trimming left V 6 bases short and J 7 bases short, with 19 bases between. CDR3 sequence: CASRRQVELGEQYF. For the CDR3, the DNA is TGTGCCAGCAGACGACAGGTTGAGCTGGGGGAGCAGTACTTC.

CDR3 DNA: TGCGCCAGCAGCCCCAAAGTAGACATGAACACTGAAGCTTTCTTT. Translated, it gives CASSPKVDMNTEAFF. This chain connects TRBV5-1 to TRBJ1-1; D gene ambiguous. The V end lost 4 bases, the J end lost 0 bases, and 13 bases lay between the germline ends. The CDR3 has 15 residues. The germline V gene encodes CDR1 SGHRS and CDR2 YFSETQ.

A few counts support this clone. The chain joins TRBV18 to TRBJ1-1; D is unclear. Germline V gene sequence: CDR1 KGHSH, CDR2 LQKENI. The CDR3 is 14 residues long. V lost 0 bases to trimming and J lost 0 bases, with 5 bases between them. The CDR3 here is CASSPPSLNTEAFF. CDR3 bases: TGTGCCAGCTCACCACCTTCATTGAACACTGAAGCTTTCTTT.

The V and J genes are TRBV15 and TRBJ1-6; 10 bases are a match to TRBD1. The CDR3 consists of 15 residues. Unmatched junction bases numbered 2, after V lost 2 bases and J lost 7 bases. Germline V gives CDR1 LNHNV, CDR2 YYDKDF (reference sequence). CDR3 in amino acids: CATSRMGQGNSPLHF. As DNA, the CDR3 is TGTGCCACCAGCAGAATGGGACAGGGGAATTCACCCCTCCACTTT.

V and J are TRBV5-6 and TRBJ1-5, with D hard to call. The CDR3 loop spans 14 amino acids. CDR1 and CDR2 from the germline V gene are SGHDT and YYEEEE. The V end lost 0 bases, the J end lost 4 bases, and 8 bases lay between the germline ends. The CDR3: CASSLVGGNQPQHF. The CDR3 DNA reads as TGTGCCAGCAGCTTGGTAGGCGGGAATCAGCCCCAGCATTTT.

This chain uses TRBV7-2 with TRBJ1-2; D is undetermined. This CDR3 is built from 17 residues. Germline loops: CDR1 SGHTA, CDR2 FQGNSA. V lost 1 base and J 2 bases, leaving 17 bases between the germline ends. In DNA, the CDR3 is TGTGCCAGCAGCTTAGTACTCTGGGGAAGGGAAAACTATGGCTACACCTTC. Translation: CASSLVLWGRENYGYTF.

This clone was detected many times. The chain links TRBV7-8 to TRBJ1-2, with D possibly TRBD1 on 6 matching bases. Germline loops: CDR1 SGHVS, CDR2 FQNEAQ. V lost 3 bases and J lost 8, with 16 bases in between. This CDR3 has 14 amino acids. CDR3 nucleotide sequence: TGTGCCAGCAGCTTCACAGGCCAAGGGACAGGCTACACCTTC. The encoded protein is CASSFTGQGTGYTF.

In this sample, this clone turned up a few times. The gene calls are TRBV9 and TRBJ1-6; 7 nucleotides match TRBD1. The CDR3 is 15 residues long. Germline trimming cut 3 bases from V and 3 bases from J; bases unmatched to any gene: 3. Germline-derived CDR1 and CDR2 are SGDLS and YYNGEE. CDR3 amino acids: CASSAQGHYNSPLHF. The CDR3 nucleotides are TGTGCCAGCAGCGCACAGGGGCACTATAATTCACCCCTCCACTTT.

The chain is built from TRBV2 and TRBJ2-5; perhaps TRBD2 as D (5 bases). V was clipped by 6 bases and J by 1 base, with 6 bases between them. Germline V gene lookup returns CDR1 SNHLY and CDR2 FYNNEI. The CDR3 runs 12 residues. For the CDR3, the DNA is TGTGCCAGCAGCCTAGCCCAAGAGACCCAGTACTTC. It specifies CASSLAQETQYF.

J is TRBJ1-2 and V is TRBV30; possibly TRBD1 for D (5 bases). The V end was cut by 4 bases, the J end by 4 bases, with 13 bases between. The CDR3 totals 13 residues. In germline, CDR1 is GTSNPN, CDR2 SVGIG (reference sequence). CDR3 loop: CAWNRDSLYGYTF. CDR3 DNA: TGTGCCTGGAATCGAGACAGCCTCTATGGCTACACCTTC. Together with reference TRBV30 and TRBJ1-2, the CDR3 gives the full variable domain: SQTIHQWPATLVQPVGSPLSLECTVEGTSNPNLYWYRQAAGRGLQLLFYSVGIGQISSEVPQNLSASRPQDRQFILSSKKLLLSDSGFYLCAWNRDSLYGYTFGSGTRLTVV.

The V gene is TRBV5-5, the J gene TRBJ1-3; D call uncertain. The germline V gene has CDR1 SGHKS and CDR2 YYEKEE (reference sequence). The CDR3 has 15 amino acids. The V end lost 4 bases, the J end lost 0 bases, and 11 bases lay between the germline ends. The CDR3 sequence is CASSLQASSGNTIYF. The CDR3 region has the DNA TGTGCCAGCAGCCTCCAGGCGTCCTCTGGAAACACCATATATTTT.

This sequence joins TRBV5-1 and TRBJ2-7; TRBD1 matches 7 bases. There are 11 residues in the CDR3. V shed 3 bases, J shed 7 bases, and the junction held 1 base outside the gene matches. Germline V gives CDR1 SGHRS, CDR2 YFSETQ. The DNA for the CDR3 is TGCGCCAGCAGCTCGACAGGGGAGCAGTACTTC. Protein sequence: CASSSTGEQYF.

V gene TRBV3-1 (or the pseudogene TRBV3-2) combines with J gene TRBJ2-3, with 8 bases matching TRBD2. The CDR3 has 15 residues. V was pared by 4 bases and J by 5 bases, with 8 bases of the junction left unmatched. Germline values: CDR1 LGHDT, CDR2 YNNKEL (reference sequence). CDR3: CASSPNGLALDTQYF. CDR3 nucleotides: TGTGCCAGCAGCCCGAACGGACTAGCCTTAGATACGCAGTATTTT.

This clone was picked up one time. The chain uses TRBV30 and TRBJ2-4, with D perhaps matching TRBD2 (6 bases). The CDR3 consists of 14 residues. The V gene lost 6 bases and the J gene lost 2 bases, with 14 bases spanning the gap. Germline CDR1 is GTSNPN and CDR2 is SVGIG (reference sequence). The CDR3 here is CACSRDSTKNIQYF. The DNA of the CDR3 is TGTGCCTGTTCACGGGACTCAACCAAAAACATTCAGTACTTC.

Only a few counts were recorded for this clone. This rearrangement joins TRBV7-2 to TRBJ2-7; 9 bases fit TRBD2. This CDR3 is 15 amino acids long. The J segment lost 2 bases and the V segment lost 1 base, leaving 3 bases of the junction unmatched. Per the germline V gene, CDR1 is SGHTA and CDR2 is FQGNSA. The CDR3 protein is CASSLGASGAYEQYF. DNA of the CDR3: TGTGCCAGCAGCTTAGGCGCTAGCGGGGCCTACGAGCAGTACTTC.